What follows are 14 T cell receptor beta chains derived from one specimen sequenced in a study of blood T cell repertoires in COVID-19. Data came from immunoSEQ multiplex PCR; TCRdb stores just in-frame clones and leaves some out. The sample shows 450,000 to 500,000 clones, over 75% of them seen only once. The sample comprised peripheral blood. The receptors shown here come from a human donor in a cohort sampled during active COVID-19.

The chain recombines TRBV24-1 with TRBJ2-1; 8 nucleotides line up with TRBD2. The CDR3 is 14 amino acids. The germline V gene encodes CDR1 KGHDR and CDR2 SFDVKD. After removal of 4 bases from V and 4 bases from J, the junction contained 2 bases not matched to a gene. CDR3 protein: CATSDEREYNEQFF. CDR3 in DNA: TGTGCCACCAGTGACGAGCGGGAGTACAATGAGCAGTTCTTC.

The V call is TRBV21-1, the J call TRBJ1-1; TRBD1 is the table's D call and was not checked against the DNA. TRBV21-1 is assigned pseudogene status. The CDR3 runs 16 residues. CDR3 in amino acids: CASSINRTGANTEAFF. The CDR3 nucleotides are TGTGCCAGCAGCATAAATCGGACAGGGGCGAACACTGAAGCTTTCTTT.

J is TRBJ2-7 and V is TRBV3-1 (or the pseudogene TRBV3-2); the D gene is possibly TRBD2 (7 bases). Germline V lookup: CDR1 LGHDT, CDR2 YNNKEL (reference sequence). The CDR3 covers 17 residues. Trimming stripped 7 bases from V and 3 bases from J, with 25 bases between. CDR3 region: CASTRTPGGGVLYEQYF. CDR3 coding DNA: TGTGCCAGCACCCGGACGCCGGGCGGGGGCGTCCTCTACGAGCAGTACTTC.

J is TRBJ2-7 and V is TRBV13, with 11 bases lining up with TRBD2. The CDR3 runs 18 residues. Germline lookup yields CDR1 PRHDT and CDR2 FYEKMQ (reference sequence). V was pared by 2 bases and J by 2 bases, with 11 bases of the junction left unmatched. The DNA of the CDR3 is TGTGCCAGCAGCTTACAGACTAGCGGGACCGGATATCCCTACGAGCAGTACTTC. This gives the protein CASSLQTSGTGYPYEQYF.

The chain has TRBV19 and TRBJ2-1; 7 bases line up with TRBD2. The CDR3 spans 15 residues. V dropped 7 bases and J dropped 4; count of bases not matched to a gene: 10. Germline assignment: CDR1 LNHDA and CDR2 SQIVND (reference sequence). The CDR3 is CASTRPGGPYNEQFF. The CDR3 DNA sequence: TGTGCCAGTACGAGGCCGGGAGGACCTTACAATGAGCAGTTCTTC.

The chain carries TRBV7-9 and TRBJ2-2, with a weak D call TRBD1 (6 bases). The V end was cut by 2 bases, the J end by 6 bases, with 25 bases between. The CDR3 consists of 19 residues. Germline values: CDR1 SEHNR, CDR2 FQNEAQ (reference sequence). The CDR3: CASSLPRAGTFKEAGELFF. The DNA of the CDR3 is TGTGCCAGCAGCTTACCAAGGGCCGGGACATTTAAGGAGGCCGGGGAGCTGTTTTTT.

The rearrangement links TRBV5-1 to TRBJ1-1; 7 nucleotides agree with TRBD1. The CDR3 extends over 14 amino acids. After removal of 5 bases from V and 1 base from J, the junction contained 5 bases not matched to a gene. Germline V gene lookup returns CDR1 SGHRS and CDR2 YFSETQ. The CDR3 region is CASSERTGNTEAFF. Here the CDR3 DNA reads TGCGCCAGCAGTGAAAGGACAGGGAACACTGAAGCTTTCTTT.

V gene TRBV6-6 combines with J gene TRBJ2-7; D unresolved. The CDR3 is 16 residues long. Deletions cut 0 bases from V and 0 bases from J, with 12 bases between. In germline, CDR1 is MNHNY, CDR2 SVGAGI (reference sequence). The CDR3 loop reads CASSYSPADNSYEQYF. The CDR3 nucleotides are TGTGCCAGCAGTTACTCTCCCGCGGATAACTCCTACGAGCAGTACTTC.

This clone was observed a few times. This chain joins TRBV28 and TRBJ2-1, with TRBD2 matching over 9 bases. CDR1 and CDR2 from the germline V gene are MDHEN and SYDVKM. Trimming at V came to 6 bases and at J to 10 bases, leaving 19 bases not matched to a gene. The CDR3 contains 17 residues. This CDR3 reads CASSLLGIGGGTSEQFF. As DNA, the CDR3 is TGTGCCAGCAGCTTACTCGGAATCGGGGGAGGGACTAGCGAGCAGTTCTTC. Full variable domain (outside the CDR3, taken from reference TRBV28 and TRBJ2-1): DVKVTQSSRYLVKRTGEKVFLECVQDMDHENMFWYRQDPGLGLRLIYFSYDVKMKEKGDIPEGYSVSREKKERFSLILESASTNQTSMYLCASSLLGIGGGTSEQFFGPGTRLTVL.

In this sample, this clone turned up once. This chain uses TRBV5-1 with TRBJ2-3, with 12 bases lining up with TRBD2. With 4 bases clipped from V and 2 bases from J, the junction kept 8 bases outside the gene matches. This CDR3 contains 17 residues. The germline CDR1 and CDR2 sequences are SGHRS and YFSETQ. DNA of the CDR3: TGCGCCAGCAGCCCACCCGGACTAGCGGGATCCACAGATACGCAGTATTTT. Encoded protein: CASSPPGLAGSTDTQYF.

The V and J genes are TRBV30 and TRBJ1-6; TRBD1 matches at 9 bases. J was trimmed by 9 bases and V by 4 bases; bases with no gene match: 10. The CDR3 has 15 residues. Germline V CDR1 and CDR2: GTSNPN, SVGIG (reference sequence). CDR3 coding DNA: TGTGCCTGGATTTCTACAGGGGGCCGGGCTTCACCCCTCCACTTT. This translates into CAWISTGGRASPLHF.

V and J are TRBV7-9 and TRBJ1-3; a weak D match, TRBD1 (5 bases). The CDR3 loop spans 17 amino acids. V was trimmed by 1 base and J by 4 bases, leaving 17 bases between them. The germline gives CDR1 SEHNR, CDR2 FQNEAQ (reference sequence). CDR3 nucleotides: TGTGCCAGCAGCTTAGAGTTCCAGGGAGGGGTCGGAAACACCATATATTTT. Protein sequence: CASSLEFQGGVGNTIYF.

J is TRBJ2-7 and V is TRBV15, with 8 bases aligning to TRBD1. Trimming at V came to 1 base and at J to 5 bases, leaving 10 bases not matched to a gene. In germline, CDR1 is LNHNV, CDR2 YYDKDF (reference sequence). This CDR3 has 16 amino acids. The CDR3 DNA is TGTGCCACCAGCAGAGGCCCCGGACAGGGAGTCCACGAGCAGTACTTC. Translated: CATSRGPGQGVHEQYF.

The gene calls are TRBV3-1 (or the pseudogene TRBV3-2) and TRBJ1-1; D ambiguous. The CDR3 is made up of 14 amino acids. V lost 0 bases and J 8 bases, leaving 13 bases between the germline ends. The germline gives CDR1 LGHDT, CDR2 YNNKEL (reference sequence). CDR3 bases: TGTGCCAGCAGCCAAGATACTATGACCACCGAAGCTTTCTTT. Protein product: CASSQDTMTTEAFF.